The 14 T cell receptor beta chains below all came from one sample that was sequenced in a study of blood T cell repertoires in COVID-19. Clones were sequenced by immunoSEQ multiplex PCR, and TCRdb holds only the in-frame ones, with some missing. Of about 490,000 clones in the sample, 70% to 90% were seen once. The sequenced material came from peripheral blood. These receptors were obtained from a human donor in a cohort sampled during active COVID-19.

The chain combines TRBV7-2 with TRBJ2-3; D remains unclear. The CDR3 is made up of 12 amino acids. The V end lost 1 base, the J end lost 6 bases, and 5 bases lay between the germline ends. Germline V gives CDR1 SGHTA, CDR2 FQGNSA. For the CDR3, the DNA is TGTGCCAGCAGCTTAGACCGGGATACGCAGTATTTT. Translation gives CASSLDRDTQYF.

The chain carries TRBV19 and TRBJ2-3; 13 nucleotides match TRBD2. The CDR3 has 18 amino acids. Unmatched junction bases numbered 13, after V lost 8 bases and J lost 2 bases. CDR1 and CDR2 (germline): LNHDA, SQIVND (reference sequence). The CDR3 DNA follows: TGTGCCAGTCAGAAACGGACTAGCGGGAGTGGAGCCACAGATACGCAGTATTTT. Translation gives CASQKRTSGSGATDTQYF.

The rearrangement uses TRBV2 and TRBJ2-5; the D gene is possibly TRBD2 (5 bases). The CDR3 is 15 residues long. Germline V lookup: CDR1 SNHLY, CDR2 FYNNEI. Trimming removed 5 bases from V and 7 bases from J, with 20 bases in between. The CDR3 nucleotides are TGTGCCAGCAGTTATCGAGGGTTAACGGCCTGGACCCAGTACTTC. Its translation is CASSYRGLTAWTQYF.

The chain links TRBV6-1 to TRBJ2-7, with D hard to call. CDR1 and CDR2 from the germline V gene are MNHNS and SASEGT. V lost 2 bases, J lost 2 bases, and 13 bases lay in between. The CDR3 contains 15 residues. CDR3 sequence: CASSEMAFLTYEQYF. The CDR3 coding sequence is TGTGCCAGCAGTGAAATGGCCTTCTTGACCTACGAGCAGTACTTC.

This sequence joins TRBV6-5 and TRBJ1-2, with a possible D match to TRBD1 (6 bases). The CDR3 is made up of 16 amino acids. Germline lookup yields CDR1 MNHEY and CDR2 SVGAGI. Trimming left V 2 bases short and J 5 bases short, with 18 bases between. The CDR3 reads CASSYRPYRVGYGYTF. In nucleotides, the CDR3 is TGTGCCAGCAGTTACCGCCCCTACAGGGTGGGGTATGGCTACACCTTC.

The V call is TRBV5-4, the J call TRBJ2-5, with unresolved D. The V end was cut by 4 bases, the J end by 5 bases, with 18 bases between. The CDR3 is 15 amino acids. Germline CDR1 is SGHNT and CDR2 is YYREEE (reference sequence). CDR3 region: CASSPLVGNEETQYF. CDR3 nucleotides: TGTGCCAGCAGCCCCCTAGTGGGTAATGAGGAGACCCAGTACTTC.

This chain's CDR3 is CATQKGTSTDTQYF. The CDR3 nucleotides are TGTGCCACCCAGAAGGGGACAAGCACAGATACGCAGTATTTT. V and J are TRBV6-5 and TRBJ2-3, with a possible D match to TRBD1 (6 bases). V was clipped by 10 bases and J by 0 bases, with 14 bases between them. This CDR3 spans 14 amino acids. Per the germline V gene, CDR1 is MNHEY and CDR2 is SVGAGI.

The chain has TRBV30 and TRBJ1-1; possibly TRBD1 for D (5 bases). Between the trimmed V and J ends, which lost 3 bases and 3 bases, there was a span of 11 bases. Per germline, CDR1 GTSNPN and CDR2 SVGIG (reference sequence). The CDR3 is 13 amino acids. The CDR3 coding sequence is TGTGCCTGGAGGGGGCGGGGGTACACTGAAGCTTTCTTT. Its translation: CAWRGRGYTEAFF.

CDR3 region: CASSPRTSGTDTQYF. The CDR3 DNA is TGCGCCAGCAGCCCCCGGACTAGCGGCACAGATACGCAGTATTTT. This chain connects TRBV4-3 to TRBJ2-3, with 9 bases matching TRBD2. CDR1 LGHNA and CDR2 YSLEER come from the germline V gene. This CDR3 contains 15 residues. Germline trimming cut 4 bases from V and 1 base from J; bases unmatched to any gene: 3.

DNA of the CDR3: TGTGCCACCAGTGAGGAGGGTCCTGATTCACCCCTCCACTTT. This codes for CATSEEGPDSPLHF. The chain joins TRBV24-1 to TRBJ1-6; D unclear. The germline V gene has CDR1 KGHDR and CDR2 SFDVKD. V was clipped by 4 bases and J by 8 bases, with 11 bases between them. The CDR3 extends over 14 amino acids.

This clone was detected once. V is TRBV6-5 and J is TRBJ1-5; D not certain. The length of the CDR3 is 15 residues. V was pared by 2 bases and J by 3 bases, with 11 bases between. Germline CDR1 is MNHEY and CDR2 is SVGAGI. The CDR3 DNA is TGTGCCAGCAGTTACGGTCCAGGTCACAATCAGCCCCAGCATTTT. It translates to CASSYGPGHNQPQHF.

This chain uses TRBV28 with TRBJ1-2; weak D call: TRBD1 (5 bases). Germline V gene data show CDR1 as MDHEN and CDR2 as SYDVKM. The V end was cut by 8 bases, the J end by 4 bases, with 17 bases between. The CDR3 is made up of 14 amino acids. The CDR3 reads CASGPPPGLYGYTF. The CDR3 nucleotides are TGTGCCAGCGGCCCCCCTCCAGGGCTCTATGGCTACACCTTC.

The chain has TRBV7-2 and TRBJ1-2; D is ambiguous. The CDR3 covers 15 residues. Germline CDR1 reads SGHTA; CDR2 reads FQGNSA. Trimming took 1 base from V and 4 from J, leaving 13 bases between them. CDR3 DNA: TGTGCCAGCAGCTTAGATTCCGGGAGGCCCTATGGCTACACCTTC. Translation gives CASSLDSGRPYGYTF.

The table lists this clone with a count of one. This chain connects TRBV3-1 (or the pseudogene TRBV3-2) to TRBJ2-7; 9 bases map to TRBD2. The germline V gene has CDR1 LGHDT and CDR2 YNNKEL (reference sequence). J lost 5 bases, V lost 8 bases, and 7 bases had no gene match. There are 13 residues in the CDR3. The CDR3 nucleotides are TGTGCCAGCGGGCGGGAGGGTTCAAACGAGCAGTACTTC. This gives the protein CASGREGSNEQYF.